Described below is a single TCR beta chain sequence and its context. A junction boundary mismatches the germline segment, possibly from a read error. Genomic DNA constituted the template upon which TCR beta VDJ and CDR3 profiling was performed. TCRdb re-called the reads through MiXCR, storing one row per CDR3 protein. The sample has about 200,000 distinct CDR3 sequences; about 62% are singletons. CDR3 length: 14 amino acids. Germline-derived CDR1 and CDR2 are SGHNT and YENEEA. The sequenced patients had an expansion of CD8+CD57+ cells seen by flow cytometry. Severe acquired aplastic anemia was diagnosed in all patients. The data were obtained in a study of CD8+CD57+ T cells in acquired aplastic anemia.

What was sequenced was sorted CD4+, CD8+, or CD8+CD57+ T cells (not recorded which) from PBMCs. V and J are TRBV11-3 and TRBJ2-1, with a weak D call TRBD1 (6 bases). The sequence was obtained from a human donor with aplastic anemia. CDR3 DNA sequence: TGTGCCAGCCCAGAAGGACAGTCCTACGATGAGCAGTTCTTC. Amino acid sequence: CASPEGQSYDEQFF.